These T cell receptor beta chains were read from a single sample in a study of cytotoxic CD8 clonotypes in ibrutinib-treated CLL. The data were produced by immunoSEQ multiplex PCR, yet TCRdb's version contains in-frame clones alone and is incomplete. The table records 150,000 to 200,000 clones, more than 65% of them present only once. This material consisted of PBMCs, taken after 12 months of ibrutinib treatment. The receptors were gathered from a human donor with chronic lymphocytic leukemia. The CDR3 runs from the conserved cysteine through the conserved F or W. A D gene is named only where the DNA matches it firmly. Size tells how often a clone was seen (once, few, many) or the class of an expanded clone, and some rows leave it out.

-,TRBV28,-,TRBJ2-4,TGTGCCAGCAATCGAGCAGGCTCGTCGGGCATTCAGTACTTC,CASNRAGSSGIQYF
TRBD2,TRBV7-6,-,TRBJ2-7,TGTGCCAGCAGCTTAGCTGCCAGCGGGGGGGCTCGGGAGCAGTACTTC,CASSLAASGGAREQYF
-,TRBV6-1,-,TRBJ1-1,TGTGCCAGCAGTCCCGGCGGACTCCCCCCGGCTGAAGCTTTCTTT,CASSPGGLPPAEAFF
-,TRBV6-6,-,TRBJ1-2,TGTGCCAGCAGTTACTCAGAGAGTCAGGGTGGCTACACCTTC,CASSYSESQGGYTF
TRBD2,TRBV28,-,TRBJ2-7,TGTGCCAGCAGAACTAGCGGGTTGAGCTCCTACGAGCAGTACTTC,CASRTSGLSSYEQYF
-,TRBV6-6,-,TRBJ1-5,TGTGCCAGCAGTCCAGATCACTATCAGCCCCAGCATTTT,CASSPDHYQPQHF
TRBD2,TRBV28,-,TRBJ2-7,TGTGCCAGCAGTTTGGGGGGAAGGCGGGAGCACGAGCAGTACTTC,CASSLGGRREHEQYF
TRBD1,TRBV7-2,-,TRBJ2-6,TGTGCCAGCAGCCCACAGGGGAAAGCTTCTGGGGCCAACGTCCTGACTTTC,CASSPQGKASGANVLTF
TRBD1,TRBV6-6,-,TRBJ1-2,TGTGCCAGCAGTTACCCGGGACAGGGAATTTATGGCTACACCTTC,CASSYPGQGIYGYTF
-,TRBV29-1,-,TRBJ1-1,TGCAGCGCTAAGAACACTGAAGCTTTCTTT,CSAKNTEAFF
-,TRBV6-5,-,TRBJ1-3,TGTGCCAGCAGTCCCCCGAACTCTGGAAACACCATATATTTT,CASSPPNSGNTIYF
-,TRBV27,-,TRBJ2-7,TGTGCCAGCAGTCAGGGCCCCTACGAGCAGTACTTC,CASSQGPYEQYF
-,TRBV7-3,few,TRBJ2-3,TGTGCCAGCAGCTTAAATTCCCCGATAAAGGGAGATACGCAGTATTTT,CASSLNSPIKGDTQYF
-,TRBV5-4,-,TRBJ2-3,TGTGCCAGCAGCTTGAGCGCAGATACGCAGTATTTT,CASSLSADTQYF
-,TRBV4-3,-,TRBJ2-1,TGCGCCAGCAGCCGTTGGACAGAGGGCCCCGACAATGAGCAGTTCTTC,CASSRWTEGPDNEQFF
-,TRBV30,-,TRBJ1-6,TGTGCCTGGAGGGCCCCCGGACAGAAGTTCGCCTCACCCCTCCACTTT,CAWRAPGQKFASPLHF